The 9 T cell receptor beta chains given below trace back to one sample, sequenced in a study of blood T cell repertoires in COVID-19. The data were produced by immunoSEQ multiplex PCR, yet TCRdb's version contains in-frame clones alone and is incomplete. Here the sample spans about 300,000 clones, more than 70% being singletons. Sequenced sample: peripheral blood. The origin of the receptors is a woman younger than 45 who had recovered from COVID-19.

The rearrangement links TRBV5-5 to TRBJ2-3, with 7 positions matching TRBD1. The junction had 26 bases not matched to a gene; V was cut back by 6 bases and J by 4 bases. Germline CDR1 and CDR2: SGHKS and YYEKEE (reference sequence). This CDR3 region has 20 residues. In DNA form, the CDR3 reads TGTGCCAGCACCTTCCAACCGAGGCCCGCAATTAGGGGGCACCCAGATACGCAGTATTTT. Its translation is CASTFQPRPAIRGHPDTQYF.

This sequence joins TRBV28 and TRBJ1-5; no reliable D call. The germline CDR1 and CDR2 sequences are MDHEN and SYDVKM. V lost 3 bases, J lost 7 bases, and 10 bases lay in between. The CDR3 is 13 amino acids. CDR3 in amino acids: CASSLLPRQPQHF. CDR3 bases: TGTGCCAGCAGTTTGCTCCCCCGGCAGCCCCAGCATTTT.

The chain links TRBV5-1 to TRBJ2-5; maybe TRBD1 (8 bases). CDR1 and CDR2 from the germline V gene are SGHRS and YFSETQ. The CDR3 is 13 residues long. V was clipped by 4 bases and J by 5 bases, with 12 bases between them. This CDR3 is CASSAQGGETQYF. In nucleotides, the CDR3 is TGCGCCAGCAGCGCACAGGGGGGGGAGACCCAGTACTTC.

The chain is built from TRBV4-1 and TRBJ2-3; no definite D call. The ends were cut back, 0 bases at V and 5 bases at J, with 12 bases in the middle. Germline values: CDR1 MGHRA, CDR2 YSYEKL. The CDR3 spans 15 residues. As DNA, the CDR3 is TGCGCCAGCAGCCAAGATCTGGCGGTGGGAGATACGCAGTATTTT. It is translated as CASSQDLAVGDTQYF.

This sequence joins TRBV6-4 and TRBJ2-2, with 13 bases aligning to TRBD2. Germline values: CDR1 MRHNA, CDR2 SNTAGT. This CDR3 has 16 amino acids. J was trimmed by 3 bases and V by 3 bases; bases with no gene match: 1. This CDR3 reads CASSDGLAGDTGELFF. DNA for the CDR3: TGTGCCAGCAGTGATGGACTAGCGGGGGACACCGGGGAGCTGTTTTTT.

The gene calls are TRBV5-8 and TRBJ1-6; 8 bases line up with TRBD1. Germline V gene lookup returns CDR1 SGHTS and CDR2 YDEGEE. The CDR3 is 15 amino acids. Trimming removed 4 bases from V and 10 bases from J; junction bases left unmatched: 10. In DNA form, the CDR3 reads TGTGCCAGCAGCCTCAGGGGGCTTGAGAACTCACCCCTCCACTTT. This gives the protein CASSLRGLENSPLHF. Based on the CDR3 plus reference TRBV5-8 and TRBJ1-6, the full variable domain is EAGVTQSPTHLIKTRGQQATLRCSPISGHTSVYWYQQALGLGLQFLLWYDEGEERNRGNFPPRFSGRQFPNYSSELNVNALELEDSALYLCASSLRGLENSPLHFGNGTRLTVT.

CDR3: CASSVGGGWGANEKLFF. DNA for the CDR3: TGTGCCAGCAGCGTAGGTGGTGGATGGGGAGCTAATGAAAAACTGTTTTTT. The V call is TRBV9, the J call TRBJ1-4; D uncertain. This CDR3 contains 17 residues. Germline assignment: CDR1 SGDLS and CDR2 YYNGEE. The V gene lost 0 bases and the J gene lost 3 bases, with 15 bases spanning the gap.

This clone is a singleton in its sample. The rearrangement uses TRBV5-1 and TRBJ1-1, with 8 bases lining up with TRBD1. CDR1 and CDR2 from the germline V gene are SGHRS and YFSETQ. With V trimmed by 4 bases and J by 10 bases, 12 bases remained unmatched. The CDR3 loop spans 14 amino acids. The CDR3 sequence: CASSPDLQGVGAFF. The DNA of the CDR3 is TGCGCCAGCAGCCCCGACTTACAGGGGGTGGGAGCTTTCTTT.

The CDR3 DNA is TGTGCCAGCAGCTTAGCGCTCAGGGCGGAAAACACCTTC. Translated: CASSLALRAENTF. The V and J genes are TRBV7-8 and TRBJ1-2; D may be TRBD1 (5 bases). The CDR3 length is 13 residues. Trimming took off 0 bases at V and 12 bases at J, with 14 bases between the two ends. Looked up from germline, CDR1 is SGHVS and CDR2 is FQNEAQ.